The sequence of this T cell receptor (beta chain) was determined in a study of cytomegalovirus exposure and HLA in healthy donors. The PCR had 60 Vbeta and 13 Jbeta primers. Assay used: immunoSEQ multiplex PCR; TCRdb lists only in-frame clones, some missing. Of more than 85,000 clones listed, about two thirds were seen once; the top ten hold less than 1.5%. V shed 7 bases, J shed 4 bases, and the junction held 7 bases outside the gene matches. The CDR3 length is 15 residues. The germline gives CDR1 SGHAT, CDR2 FQDESV (reference sequence). The sequenced sample was PBMCs. The chain uses TRBV11-1 and TRBJ2-5; 12 bases are a match to TRBD2. This receptor was identified in a female donor in good health and CMV-seronegative. This CDR3 reads CASNLLAGGLETQYF. CDR3 nucleotides: TGTGCCAGCAACCTACTAGCGGGAGGACTAGAGACCCAGTACTTC.